This is a list of T cell receptor beta chains from one sample in a study of glioma-infiltrating T cells. TCRdb independently ran MiXCR on the multiplex PCR reads; one entry per CDR3 protein. The sample holds around 390,000 distinct CDR3 sequences; 41% are singletons and the top ten take around 11%. The sequenced sample was glioma tissue, nonneoplastic brain tissue, or PBMCs (not recorded which). These receptors were obtained from a human donor with low-grade glioma or glioblastoma, undergoing nonglioma brain surgery, or in good health (not recorded which). CDR3s include the opening cysteine and the closing phenylalanine or tryptophan. Each record gives: CDR3 length, J gene, clone size, D gene, V gene, CDR3 DNA, CDR3 protein. D genes are given only for firm matches. Expanded clones get a size class; other rows say once, few or many, or leave the size out.

>12|TRBJ2-1|few|-|TRBV19
TGTGCCAGTAGTATGACTATCAATGAGCAGTTCTTC
CASSMTINEQFF
>16|TRBJ2-1|-|-|TRBV27
TGTGCCAGCAGCACCACAAAAGGGAGGAATATCAATGAGCAGTTCTTC
CASSTTKGRNINEQFF
>15|TRBJ1-1|few|TRBD1|TRBV20-1
TGCAGTGGGGGGGGACAGGGAAGTCAGAACACTGAAGCTTTCTTT
CSGGGQGSQNTEAFF
>12|TRBJ1-2|-|-|TRBV7-9
TGTGCCAGCAGCTTCTTTAAGGATGGCTACACCTTC
CASSFFKDGYTF
>16|TRBJ2-6|-|-|TRBV20-1
TGCAGTGCTGATAGAACGGACGACTCTGGGGCCAACGTCCTGACTTTC
CSADRTDDSGANVLTF
>13|TRBJ2-3|-|-|TRBV27
TGTGCCAGCAGTATCATAGGGACAGATACGCAGTATTTT
CASSIIGTDTQYF
>14|TRBJ2-7|many|-|TRBV7-8
TGTGCCAGCGGACCCGACCGATTGTCCTACGAGCAGTACTTC
CASGPDRLSYEQYF
>13|TRBJ2-1|-|TRBD2|TRBV20-1
TGCAGTGCTAGCGGGAGGGCCTACAATGAGCAGTTCTTC
CSASGRAYNEQFF
>17|TRBJ1-1|many|TRBD1|TRBV7-3
TGTGCCAGCAGCTTATCAACAGGGGGACACTCGAACACTGAAGCTTTCTTT
CASSLSTGGHSNTEAFF
>17|TRBJ2-7|-|TRBD2|TRBV4-3
TGCGCCAGCAGCCAAGCCTTCGCCGGGAGGGCTGCTACAGAGCAGTACTTC
CASSQAFAGRAATEQYF
>14|TRBJ2-7|-|TRBD2|TRBV29-1
TGCAGCGGTGTAGCGGGAGCCGGCTCCTACGAGCAGTACTTC
CSGVAGAGSYEQYF
>14|TRBJ1-5|-|-|TRBV27
TGTGCCAGCAGTTTGCGTCCCGAAACCCAGCCCCAGCATTTT
CASSLRPETQPQHF
>15|TRBJ2-7|-|-|TRBV2
TGTGCCAGCAGTTCAGTGGCAGGGGGGTCCTACGAGCAGTACTTC
CASSSVAGGSYEQYF
>15|TRBJ1-5|many|-|TRBV27
TGTGCCAGCAGTTTATCACCCAGGGTGGATCAGCCCCAGCATTTT
CASSLSPRVDQPQHF
>15|TRBJ1-1|-|-|TRBV18
TGTGCCAGCTCACCAATTTCCGGTTTGGGGAATGAAGCTTTCTTT
CASSPISGLGNEAFF
>16|TRBJ2-3|many|TRBD2|TRBV24-1
TGTGCCACCAGTGATCCACACGGGAGGCACACAGATACGCAGTATTTT
CATSDPHGRHTDTQYF
>12|TRBJ2-5|once|-|TRBV6-1
TGTGCCAGCAGTGGGGATGTGAAGACCCAGTACTTC
CASSGDVKTQYF
>14|TRBJ2-5|many|-|TRBV6-2/TRBV6-3
TGTGCCAGCAGTTACTCGAAGGGAAAAGAGACCCAGTACTTC
CASSYSKGKETQYF
>12|TRBJ2-7|few|-|TRBV19
TGTGCCAGTAGTCGTCCCGGACCCGAGCAGTACTTC
CASSRPGPEQYF
>16|TRBJ2-3|-|TRBD1|TRBV7-2
TGTGCCAGCACTAAACAAGGGACAGGGAGCACAGATACGCAGTATTTT
CASTKQGTGSTDTQYF
>14|TRBJ1-5|few|TRBD1|TRBV6-1
TGTGCCAGCAAACAGGGGCCTTGGGATCAGCCCCAGCATTTT
CASKQGPWDQPQHF
>15|TRBJ1-1|-|-|TRBV29-1
TGCAGCGTTGAAGGCGCAGACTCAATGAACACTGAAGCTTTCTTT
CSVEGADSMNTEAFF
>16|TRBJ1-6|-|TRBD1|TRBV7-9
TGTGCCAGCAGCTTGCCTCCGGGACAGGCTAATTCACCCCTCCACTTT
CASSLPPGQANSPLHF
>14|TRBJ2-1|many|TRBD1|TRBV27
TGTGCCAGCAGCGGGACAGGGTATTGGAATGAGCAGTTCTTC
CASSGTGYWNEQFF
>15|TRBJ1-2|-|TRBD1|TRBV4-3
TGCGCCAGCAGCCAAGACTACAGGGGATCCTATGGCTACACCTTC
CASSQDYRGSYGYTF
>14|TRBJ2-5|few|-|TRBV15
TGTGCCACCAGCAGAGATCAGAACAGCGAGACCCAGTACTTC
CATSRDQNSETQYF
>12|TRBJ1-2|-|-|TRBV7-2
TGTGCCAGCAGCTTAGAAGGTCATGGCTACACCTTC
CASSLEGHGYTF
>12|TRBJ2-7|-|-|TRBV20-1
TGCAGTGCTAGACGGCCGAACAACGAGCAGTACTTC
CSARRPNNEQYF
>15|TRBJ2-1|many|TRBD2|TRBV15
TGTGCCACCAGACAAGGACTAGCAGTTTACAATGAGCAGTTCTTC
CATRQGLAVYNEQFF
>14|TRBJ2-3|many|-|TRBV6-5
TGTGCCAGCAGTTACCGACAGTACACAGATACGCAGTATTTT
CASSYRQYTDTQYF
>14|TRBJ1-1|-|TRBD1|TRBV7-3
TGTGCCAGCAGCTGGACAGGCGGGAGCACTGAAGCTTTCTTT
CASSWTGGSTEAFF
>14|TRBJ1-1|few|-|TRBV20-1
TGCAGTGCAACTACGGGGGCAGGGAACACTGAAGCTTTCTTT
CSATTGAGNTEAFF
>15|TRBJ1-2|-|-|TRBV24-1
TGTGCCACCAGTGACCCCCTCCGGGGAAGAGGAGGCTACACCTTC
CATSDPLRGRGGYTF
>11|TRBJ2-1|few|TRBD1|TRBV7-2
TGTGCCAGCAGCCCCGGACAGGGCGTATTCTTC
CASSPGQGVFF
>16|TRBJ2-3|few|TRBD2|TRBV28
TGTGCCAGCAGTTTCCTCTTAGCGGGAAACACAGATACGCAGTATTTT
CASSFLLAGNTDTQYF
>16|TRBJ2-1|few|TRBD2|TRBV4-3
TGCGCCAGCAGCCGGATAGCGGGAGGGCCGAGGAATGAGCAGTTCTTC
CASSRIAGGPRNEQFF
>14|TRBJ2-7|many|-|TRBV7-2
TGTGCCAGCAGCTTAGCTCGGGGGACCTACGAGCAGTACTTC
CASSLARGTYEQYF
>14|TRBJ2-3|many|-|TRBV6-1
TGTGCCACCTGGGACCGTTCAATCACAGATACGCAGTATTTT
CATWDRSITDTQYF
>12|TRBJ2-1|many|-|TRBV20-1
TGCAGTGCTTCCCAGCGATACAATGAACAGTTCTTC
CSASQRYNEQFF
>14|TRBJ2-3|many|TRBD2|TRBV6-6
TGTGCCAGCAGTTATTGGGGGGAGGGAGATACGCAGTATTTT
CASSYWGEGDTQYF
>13|TRBJ2-7|-|TRBD1|TRBV20-1
TGCAGTGCTTCACGGGACAGGGTGGGCGAGCAGTACTTC
CSASRDRVGEQYF
>16|TRBJ1-1|-|-|TRBV28
TGTGCCAGCAGTTCCCCCGTAGAGTTCATGAACACTGAAGCTTTCTTT
CASSSPVEFMNTEAFF
>14|TRBJ1-2|-|-|TRBV28
TGTGCCAGCAGTTTAGGGGTAACGCGGTATGGCTACACCTTC
CASSLGVTRYGYTF
>15|TRBJ2-1|many|TRBD1|TRBV20-1
TGCAGTGCTAGAGATAGGAAGACAGGGATGAATGAGCAGTTCTTC
CSARDRKTGMNEQFF
>13|TRBJ2-7|-|TRBD1|TRBV6-5
TGTGCCAGCAGAGACAGGGCCCCCTACGAGCAGTACTTC
CASRDRAPYEQYF
>12|TRBJ2-7|-|-|TRBV28
TGTGCCAGCACAGGGGACCTCTACGAGCAGTACTTC
CASTGDLYEQYF
>15|TRBJ2-7|-|-|TRBV27
TGTGCCAGCAGTTACTCCTGGCCGGGAAACTACGAGCAGTACTTC
CASSYSWPGNYEQYF
>16|TRBJ2-1|-|TRBD2|TRBV7-6
TGTGCCAGCAGCTTATACGGACTAGCATCCTACAATGAGCAGTTCTTC
CASSLYGLASYNEQFF